One TCR beta chain is described in this entry. This sample was taken from a study of blood T cell repertoires in COVID-19. Looking at the study overall: Sites across the United States, Italy and Spain contributed samples from acute and convalescent COVID-19. T cells, B-cell-depleted T cells, or PBMCs supplied cDNA or gDNA.

The CDR3 runs 11 residues. Trimming cost V 3 bases and J 7 bases, with 6 bases left between them. CDR1 SNHLY and CDR2 FYNNEI come from the germline V gene. In the original analysis: Reference gene primer amplification in the assay estimated nucleated cell counts. Sequenced by immunoSEQ multiplex PCR; TCRdb stores in-frame clones only, minus some. Clone size and V and J calls were adopted from that table, with D and trimming inferred from the DNA. The sample includes some 190,000 clones, 80% to 90% of them seen just once. This TCR was sampled from a man aged 18 to 30 with active or convalescent COVID-19. The sequencing input was peripheral blood. V and J are TRBV2 and TRBJ1-1, with D maybe TRBD1 (5 bases). The CDR3 protein is CASSEDIEAFF. CDR3 sequence (DNA): TGTGCCAGCAGTGAGGACATTGAAGCTTTCTTT.